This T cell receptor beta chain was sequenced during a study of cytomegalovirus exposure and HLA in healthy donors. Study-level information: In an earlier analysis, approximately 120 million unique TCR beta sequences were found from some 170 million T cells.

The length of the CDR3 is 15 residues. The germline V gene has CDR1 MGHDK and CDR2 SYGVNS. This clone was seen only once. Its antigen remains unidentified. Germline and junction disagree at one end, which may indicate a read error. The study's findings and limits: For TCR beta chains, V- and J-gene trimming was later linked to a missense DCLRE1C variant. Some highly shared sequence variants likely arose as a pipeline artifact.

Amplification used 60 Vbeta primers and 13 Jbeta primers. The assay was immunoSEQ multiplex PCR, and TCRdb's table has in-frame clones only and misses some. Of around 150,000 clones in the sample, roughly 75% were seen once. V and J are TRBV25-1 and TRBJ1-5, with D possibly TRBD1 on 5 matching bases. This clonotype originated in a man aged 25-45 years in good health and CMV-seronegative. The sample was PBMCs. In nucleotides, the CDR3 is TGTGCCAGCAGTGATTCGAGACAGCTCAATCAGCCCCAGAATTTT. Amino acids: CASSDSRQLNQPQNF.